The 14 T cell receptor beta chains reported below all come from one sample, sequenced in a study of CD8 T cells in Susac syndrome. RNA amounts of about 0.45 to 1 ug underwent reverse transcription with random hexamers. MiXCR, run by TCRdb on the immunoSEQ multiplex PCR reads, gives a single entry per CDR3 protein. The table lists under 250,000 distinct CDR3 sequences, 80% to 95% of them singletons. The specimen sequenced was CD4+ T cells from PBMCs. These receptors came from a human donor with multiple sclerosis.

CDR3: CASSLPGTAYEQYF. In DNA form, the CDR3 reads TGTGCCAGCAGCCTACCGGGGACAGCCTACGAGCAGTACTTC. The J gene is TRBJ2-7, the V gene TRBV28; 7 bases line up with TRBD1. This CDR3 is 14 amino acids long. Germline assignment: CDR1 MDHEN and CDR2 SYDVKM. V was clipped by 6 bases and J by 2 bases; unmatched bases: 7.

The rearrangement uses TRBV12-3 or TRBV12-4 and TRBJ1-6; D remains ambiguous. The CDR3 is 16 amino acids. V dropped 2 bases and J dropped 7 bases, with 15 bases sitting between them. CDR3 protein: CASSLQFPSTNSPLHF. The DNA for the CDR3 is TGTGCCAGCAGTTTACAGTTCCCGTCAACGAATTCACCCCTCCACTTT.

The chain joins TRBV29-1 to TRBJ2-5, with D tentatively TRBD1 (6 bases). Trimming removed 3 bases from V and 0 bases from J, with 14 bases in between. The CDR3 has 15 amino acids. Per the germline V gene, CDR1 is SQVTM and CDR2 is ANQGSEA. The CDR3 DNA reads as TGCAGCGTTGAGCCAGGGGCGGGCGACCAAGAGACCCAGTACTTC. This codes for CSVEPGAGDQETQYF.

The chain joins TRBV4-1 to TRBJ1-2; 9 nucleotides align to TRBD1. Germline CDR1 and CDR2: MGHRA and YSYEKL. V gave up 3 bases and J gave up 5 bases; unmatched junction bases: 7. The CDR3 contains 15 residues. The CDR3 bases are TGCGCCAGCAGCCACCTCTCGGACAGGGGTTATGGCTACACCTTC. Translating it yields CASSHLSDRGYGYTF.

In its sample, this clonotype was seen once. The rearrangement uses TRBV5-1 and TRBJ1-1; weak D call: TRBD1 (5 bases). V lost 1 base to trimming and J lost 4 bases, with 14 bases between them. This CDR3 has 15 residues. Germline CDR1 SGHRS, CDR2 YFSETQ. CDR3 in DNA: TGCGCCAGCAGCTTGATAGGGGAGTACGGCACTGAAGCTTTCTTT. Translation: CASSLIGEYGTEAFF.

This chain joins TRBV19 and TRBJ1-5, with D uncertain. V was cut by 3 bases and J by 8 bases, with 14 bases left in between. Germline V gives CDR1 LNHDA, CDR2 SQIVND (reference sequence). CDR3 length: 14 residues. CDR3 region: CASSIGLPGEPQHF. The CDR3 nucleotides are TGTGCCAGTAGTATCGGACTGCCTGGGGAGCCCCAGCATTTT.

Only a few counts were recorded for this clonotype. The chain links TRBV11-1 to TRBJ1-1, with D uncertain. The CDR3 extends over 12 amino acids. V was pared by 3 bases and J by 5 bases, with 7 bases between. Germline V gene lookup returns CDR1 SGHAT and CDR2 FQDESV (reference sequence). CDR3 residues: CASSLSSTEAFF. Written as DNA, the CDR3 is TGTGCCAGCAGCTTGAGCTCTACTGAAGCTTTCTTT.

The chain carries TRBV4-1 and TRBJ2-1, with TRBD1 matching 8 bases. The V gene end was trimmed by 3 bases and the J gene end by 8 bases; junction bases not matched to a gene: 12. Germline CDR1 is MGHRA and CDR2 is YSYEKL. The CDR3 consists of 16 residues. CDR3: CASSQGTGTPGYEQFF. Written as DNA, the CDR3 is TGCGCCAGCAGCCAGGGGACAGGTACCCCGGGGTATGAGCAGTTCTTC.

This clonotype has just a few counts. The V and J genes are TRBV7-2 and TRBJ1-1, with unresolved D. The germline V gene has CDR1 SGHTA and CDR2 FQGNSA. The CDR3 is made up of 13 amino acids. Between the trimmed V and J ends, which lost 3 bases and 0 bases, there was a span of 5 bases. As DNA, the CDR3 is TGTGCCAGCAGCTTGCCAGTGAACACTGAAGCTTTCTTT. This codes for CASSLPVNTEAFF.

This chain joins TRBV18 and TRBJ2-7, with 7 nucleotides matching TRBD1. In germline, CDR1 is KGHSH, CDR2 LQKENI. V trimming: 2 bases; J trimming: 0 bases; junction bases outside the gene matches: 13. This CDR3 comprises 18 residues. The CDR3 protein is CASSPFRTRGLSSYEQYF. Written as DNA, the CDR3 is TGTGCCAGCTCACCATTTCGAACGAGGGGGCTTAGCTCCTACGAGCAGTACTTC.

The V call is TRBV18, the J call TRBJ1-4; D is unresolved. V shed 4 bases and J shed 8 bases, with 5 bases lying between them. Germline V CDR1 and CDR2: KGHSH, LQKENI. The CDR3 loop spans 11 amino acids. DNA of the CDR3: TGTGCCAGCTCACTTGCAGAAAAACTGTTTTTT. Translated: CASSLAEKLFF.

This rearrangement joins TRBV5-4 to TRBJ2-1, with 12 bases aligning to TRBD2. This CDR3 region has 15 residues. Germline lookup yields CDR1 SGHNT and CDR2 YYREEE (reference sequence). J gave up 8 bases and V 4 bases, and 7 bases lay outside the gene matches. CDR3 DNA sequence: TGTGCCAGCAGCAAGCCTAGCGGGAGGGCGGATGAGCAGTTCTTC. As protein: CASSKPSGRADEQFF.

V and J are TRBV12-3 or TRBV12-4 and TRBJ1-2, with a possible D match to TRBD1 (6 bases). Trimming pared 8 bases from V and 0 bases from J, leaving 16 bases between. The CDR3 is made up of 15 amino acids. The CDR3 DNA reads as TGTGCCAGCGGCGCGGGGGCCGTTGCTAACTATGGCTACACCTTC. This translates into CASGAGAVANYGYTF.

The rearrangement uses TRBV29-1 and TRBJ2-3; no firm D call. This CDR3 region has 15 residues. V was pared by 4 bases and J by 1 base, with 15 bases between. Germline assignment: CDR1 SQVTM and CDR2 ANQGSEA. CDR3 sequence reads: CSVGPRSPRTDTQYF. CDR3 in DNA: TGCAGCGTTGGGCCCAGGTCCCCACGCACAGATACGCAGTATTTT.